A single sample gave rise to the 17 T cell receptor beta chains below, sequenced in a study of blood T cell repertoires in COVID-19. Sequenced by immunoSEQ multiplex PCR; TCRdb stores in-frame clones only, minus some. The data contain roughly 250,000 clones, roughly 86% of them singletons. Sequenced sample: peripheral blood. These receptors all stem from a woman aged 25 to 39 with acute or convalescent COVID-19.

The CDR3 loop reads CASRDTSSSYEQYF. In DNA form, the CDR3 reads TGTGCCAGCAGGGATACTAGTAGCAGTTACGAGCAGTACTTC. This chain connects TRBV5-6 to TRBJ2-7, with D possibly being TRBD2 (5 bases). The CDR3 consists of 14 residues. V was cut by 5 bases and J by 4 bases, with 16 bases left in between. Germline CDR1 reads SGHDT; CDR2 reads YYEEEE.

The CDR3 bases are TGTGCCACCAGCAGACCCCCCGCAGGGGTTTATGGCTACACCTTC. It codes for CATSRPPAGVYGYTF. J is TRBJ1-2 and V is TRBV15; D is perhaps TRBD1 (6 bases). The ends were cut back, 2 bases at V and 5 bases at J, with 15 bases in the middle. Germline V gives CDR1 LNHNV, CDR2 YYDKDF (reference sequence). CDR3 length equals 15 residues.

The chain combines TRBV24-1 with TRBJ2-1; 10 bases agree with TRBD1. The CDR3 has 17 amino acids. Germline CDR1 KGHDR, CDR2 SFDVKD. V lost 3 bases and J lost 8; bases outside the gene matches: 12. This chain's CDR3 is CATSDNSGTGVFYEQFF. The DNA for the CDR3 is TGTGCCACCAGTGATAATTCCGGGACAGGGGTTTTCTATGAGCAGTTCTTC.

V is TRBV19 and J is TRBJ2-7; D ambiguous. Looked up from germline, CDR1 is LNHDA and CDR2 is SQIVND (reference sequence). The CDR3 spans 13 residues. V was pared by 5 bases and J by 7 bases, with 15 bases between. The CDR3 sequence: CASSPVIRWEQYF. The CDR3 DNA follows: TGTGCCAGTAGTCCCGTCATTAGATGGGAGCAGTACTTC.

The V and J genes are TRBV19 and TRBJ1-2, with TRBD1 identical over 7 bases. The germline V gene has CDR1 LNHDA and CDR2 SQIVND (reference sequence). The length of the CDR3 is 17 residues. J gave up 7 bases and V 4 bases, and 18 bases lay outside the gene matches. For the CDR3, the DNA is TGTGCCAGTAGTACCCAAGCCGGGACAGCCTTAAGTGGTGGCTACACCTTC. Translating it yields CASSTQAGTALSGGYTF.

This chain links TRBV6-1 with TRBJ2-7; 7 nucleotides line up with TRBD1. The V and J ends lost 0 bases and 6 bases, in that order; junction bases with no gene match: 8. Germline values: CDR1 MNHNS, CDR2 SASEGT. The CDR3 consists of 15 residues. CDR3 bases: TGTGCCAGCAGTGAAGCCACAGGGGTAGTGTTCGAGCAGTACTTC. Its translation is CASSEATGVVFEQYF.

The rearrangement links TRBV6-6 to TRBJ2-5, with D unresolved. Germline lookup yields CDR1 MNHNY and CDR2 SVGAGI (reference sequence). The V gene lost 2 bases and the J gene lost 5 bases, with 12 bases spanning the gap. This CDR3 is built from 14 residues. The CDR3 here is CASSYPGRPETQYF. The CDR3 DNA reads as TGTGCCAGCAGTTACCCGGGTAGACCGGAGACCCAGTACTTC.

This chain joins TRBV14 and TRBJ1-1; no reliable D call. V dropped 2 bases and J dropped 6 bases, with 19 bases sitting between them. The CDR3 consists of 16 residues. Germline V gene data show CDR1 as SGHDN and CDR2 as FVKESK. CDR3 region: CASSQKRPGLGSEAFF. The CDR3 DNA follows: TGTGCCAGCAGCCAAAAAAGGCCGGGTCTTGGTTCTGAAGCTTTCTTT.

The chain joins TRBV11-3 to TRBJ2-2, with D possibly being TRBD2 (6 bases). This CDR3 has 15 residues. Looked up from germline, CDR1 is SGHNT and CDR2 is YENEEA. Trimming shortened V by 4 bases and J by 4 bases, and 13 bases separated the two germline ends. CDR3 sequence reads: CASSSTSWVTGELFF. The CDR3 DNA sequence: TGTGCCAGCAGCTCGACTAGTTGGGTCACCGGGGAGCTGTTTTTT.

The V call is TRBV4-2, the J call TRBJ2-1; TRBD2 aligns across 9 bases. Germline CDR1 and CDR2: LGHNA and YNFKEQ. Trimming removed 0 bases from V and 9 bases from J; junction bases left unmatched: 6. The length of the CDR3 is 15 residues. This CDR3 reads CASSQEHRREGEQFF. The DNA for the CDR3 is TGTGCCAGCAGCCAAGAACATCGGCGGGAGGGTGAGCAGTTCTTC.

The chain uses TRBV6-5 and TRBJ2-7; 7 bases agree with TRBD1. This CDR3 comprises 14 residues. With V trimmed by 2 bases and J by 5 bases, 6 bases remained unmatched. Germline V lookup: CDR1 MNHEY, CDR2 SVGAGI. CDR3 DNA sequence: TGTGCCAGCAGTTACGATCAGGGGGTCAACGAGCAGTACTTC. This codes for CASSYDQGVNEQYF.

The J gene is TRBJ1-1, the V gene TRBV15, with 7 nucleotides matching TRBD1. The CDR3 extends over 16 amino acids. Germline V gives CDR1 LNHNV, CDR2 YYDKDF (reference sequence). J was trimmed by 1 base and V by 1 base; bases with no gene match: 6. CDR3 sequence reads: CATSRGDSRENTEAFF. In DNA form, the CDR3 reads TGTGCCACCAGCAGAGGGGACAGCCGGGAGAACACTGAAGCTTTCTTT.

The chain carries TRBV5-4 and TRBJ1-1; the D is unclear. The CDR3 runs to 15 residues. Germline CDR1 is SGHNT and CDR2 is YYREEE (reference sequence). V lost 0 bases and J lost 0, with 9 bases in between. The CDR3, as DNA: TGTGCCAGCAGCTTGGTTAACAGACTGAACACTGAAGCTTTCTTT. Translated, it gives CASSLVNRLNTEAFF. The variable domain in full, completed from reference TRBV5-4 and TRBJ1-1, reads ETGVTQSPTHLIKTRGQQVTLRCSSQSGHNTVSWYQQALGQGPQFIFQYYREEENGRGNFPPRFSGLQFPNYSSELNVNALELDDSALYLCASSLVNRLNTEAFFGQGTRLTVV.

This rearrangement joins TRBV5-1 to TRBJ2-7; 12 nucleotides agree with TRBD2. The CDR3 extends over 15 amino acids. The junction had 3 bases not matched to a gene; V was cut back by 3 bases and J by 2 bases. CDR1 is SGHRS and CDR2 is YFSETQ in the germline V gene. The CDR3 protein is CASSSGTSGPYEQYF. As DNA, the CDR3 is TGCGCCAGCAGCTCCGGGACTAGCGGGCCCTACGAGCAGTACTTC.

The J gene is TRBJ2-3, the V gene TRBV2; TRBD1 aligns across 7 bases. Germline V gene sequence: CDR1 SNHLY, CDR2 FYNNEI. The CDR3 has 12 residues. The CDR3 sequence: CAGGVGTDTQYF. Written as DNA, the CDR3 is TGTGCAGGGGGCGTTGGCACAGATACGCAGTATTTT.

The V call is TRBV7-9, the J call TRBJ1-1, with 9 bases fitting TRBD1. With 4 bases clipped from V and 6 bases from J, the junction kept 6 bases outside the gene matches. The CDR3 spans 14 residues. Germline-derived CDR1 and CDR2 are SEHNR and FQNEAQ (reference sequence). CDR3 nucleotide sequence: TGTGCCAGCAGCTCACGGGACAGGGAGGCTGAAGCTTTCTTT. It encodes CASSSRDREAEAFF.

CDR3 nucleotide sequence: TGTGCCAGCAGCAAAGCCTCGACCAGGGCGGACACTGAAGCTTTCTTT. Amino acid sequence: CASSKASTRADTEAFF. V and J are TRBV21-1 and TRBJ1-1; the tabulated D call, TRBD1, remains unverified against the DNA. TRBV21-1 is a pseudogene. CDR3 length: 16 residues.